A selection of T cell receptor beta chains follows, all from one sample in a study of post-analysis software for immune sequencing data. Using its own MiXCR run on the PCR reads, TCRdb lists one record per CDR3 protein. The data show hundreds of thousands of distinct CDR3 sequences, roughly 58% seen once. Sequencing was performed on blood. These receptors all stem from a girl aged 5-17 years with multiple sclerosis. Both conserved end residues are part of each CDR3. A D gene is named only where the DNA matches it firmly. The size field is filled for only some rows; it gives once, few, many or a size class.

V	size	D	J	CDR3	DNA
TRBV5-1	NA	NA	TRBJ2-7	CASSPGQTPNEQYF	TGCGCCAGCAGCCCTGGACAGACCCCCAACGAGCAGTACTTC
TRBV5-1	NA	TRBD2	TRBJ2-5	CASSPETSGSGETQYF	TGCGCCAGCAGCCCGGAGACTAGCGGGAGCGGGGAGACCCAGTACTTC
TRBV7-9	many	NA	TRBJ2-5	CASSFTETQYF	TGTGCCAGCAGCTTCACCGAGACCCAGTACTTC
TRBV5-1	many	NA	TRBJ2-1	CASSLAGNNEQFF	TGTGCCAGCAGTTTGGCAGGCAACAATGAGCAGTTCTTC
TRBV5-1	NA	TRBD2	TRBJ2-1	CASSLGAAGGRNEQFF	TGCGCCAGCAGCTTGGGGGCAGCGGGGGGGAGGAATGAGCAGTTCTTC
TRBV20-1	NA	NA	TRBJ2-7	CSARGSRDYEQYF	TGCAGCGCTAGAGGAAGTAGGGACTACGAGCAGTACTTC
TRBV12-3/TRBV12-4	few	NA	TRBJ2-3	CASSFYRGYTDTQYF	TGTGCCAGCAGTTTCTACCGGGGCTACACAGATACGCAGTATTTT
TRBV9	NA	NA	TRBJ1-2	CASSVGRPGWTNYGYTF	TGTGCCAGCAGCGTAGGACGTCCGGGGTGGACTAACTATGGCTACACCTTC
TRBV6-1	NA	NA	TRBJ1-5	CASPAAVGQPQHF	TGTGCCAGCCCCGCCGCAGTCGGTCAGCCCCAGCATTTT
TRBV12-3/TRBV12-4	once	NA	TRBJ2-7	CASSSQSGAYEQYF	TGTGCCAGCAGTTCCCAAAGCGGAGCCTACGAGCAGTACTTC
TRBV6-5	NA	NA	TRBJ2-1	CASSPRLWELSEQFF	TGTGCCAGCAGCCCCAGGTTATGGGAGCTCAGTGAGCAGTTCTTC
TRBV5-1	NA	TRBD1	TRBJ2-7	CASSSGATGVSYEQYF	TGCGCCAGCAGCTCCGGGGCGACAGGGGTCTCCTACGAGCAGTACTTC
TRBV5-1	few	NA	TRBJ2-6	CASTGPGANVLTF	TGCGCCAGCACAGGCCCTGGGGCCAACGTCCTGACTTTC
TRBV5-1	NA	TRBD1	TRBJ1-2	CASSPIEDRAIYGYTF	TGCGCCAGCAGCCCTATAGAGGACAGGGCCATCTATGGCTACACCTTC
TRBV7-9	NA	NA	TRBJ2-1	CASSLDYHNEQFF	TGTGCCAGCAGCTTAGACTACCACAATGAGCAGTTCTTC
TRBV6-5	NA	NA	TRBJ2-7	CASSYSTGALVYEQYF	TGTGCCAGCAGTTACTCGACCGGCGCCTTAGTCTACGAGCAGTACTTC
TRBV7-2	NA	TRBD2	TRBJ2-1	CASSLELGTSYNEQFF	TGTGCCAGCAGCTTAGAGTTGGGGACTAGCTACAATGAGCAGTTCTTC
TRBV29-1	few	NA	TRBJ2-5	CSVGGRKETQYF	TGCAGCGTTGGGGGCAGAAAAGAGACCCAGTACTTC
TRBV10-2	NA	NA	TRBJ2-7	CASTPSASYEQYF	TGCGCCAGCACGCCTAGCGCCTCCTACGAGCAGTACTTC
TRBV5-1	NA	TRBD1	TRBJ1-2	CASSRKGTGGDYGYTF	TGCGCCAGCAGTCGGAAAGGGACAGGTGGTGACTATGGCTACACCTTC
TRBV7-2	once	TRBD1	TRBJ2-7	CASTSDRQWGEQYF	TGTGCCAGCACCTCGGACAGGCAATGGGGCGAGCAGTACTTC
TRBV7-2	NA	NA	TRBJ1-1	CASSLGGSATEAFF	TGTGCCAGCAGCCTAGGGGGGTCCGCGACTGAAGCTTTCTTT
TRBV6-5	few	TRBD2	TRBJ2-3	CASSYDPPGLADPSTDTQYF	TGTGCCAGCAGTTACGATCCCCCGGGACTAGCGGACCCAAGCACAGATACGCAGTATTTT